Sequencing of this T cell receptor (beta chain) was carried out in a study of human T cells and chemical hapten exposure. At the level of the study: The upper back received 0.01% DPC by patch testing, with results read at 6 days.

V was trimmed by 5 bases and J by 4 bases, leaving 12 bases between them. Germline CDR1 and CDR2: SGHVS and FNYEAQ. The CDR3 runs 14 residues. Separate cDNA molecules received unique molecular identifiers, which the library attached to them. A single record per CDR3 protein comes from TCRdb applying MiXCR to the RACE reads. The data show tens of thousands of distinct CDR3 sequences, about 9.4% seen once. Regarding time point: patch test 2, 6 weeks after DPC sensitization. As for treatment: therapeutic diphenylcyclopropenone sensitization with weekly scalp DPC. This clonotype was observed at least ten times.

The chain is built from TRBV7-6 and TRBJ2-1; no clear D. The TCR was taken from a woman between 50 and 59 years old with alopecia areata. Some clones in this sample may be carry-over from other donors' samples. This material consisted of whole blood, taken in connection with sensitization to the hapten diphenylcyclopropenone (DPC). CDR3 sequence: CASSPAPKYNEQFF. The CDR3 DNA reads TGTGCCAGCAGCCCTGCACCCAAGTACAATGAGCAGTTCTTC.